Each of the 5 T cell receptor beta chains below was sequenced from the same sample in a study of identical twins. MiXCR, applied by TCRdb to the 5' RACE reads, yields one record per CDR3 protein. The profile shows some 1,600,000 distinct CDR3 sequences, 32% of them singletons. The sequenced sample consisted of cord blood. Receptors originate from a newborn girl in good health.

This clonotype was observed a handful of times. This may be a read error, as it is one base from a much larger clone. This chain joins TRBV20-1 and TRBJ2-1; the match to TRBD2 covers 10 bases. The junction had 3 bases not matched to a gene; V was cut back by 1 base and J by 3 bases. The CDR3 sequence is 15 residues long. The germline CDR1 and CDR2 sequences are DFQATT and SNEGSKA (reference sequence). The CDR3 DNA sequence: TGCAGTGCTAGAGGGGCTAGCGGGAGCTACAATGAGCAGTTCTTC. This translates into CSARGASGSYNEQFF.

The chain couples TRBV14 to TRBJ1-6; D uncertain. The germline CDR1 and CDR2 sequences are SGHDN and FVKESK. The CDR3 spans 16 residues. Trimming took off 2 bases at V and 0 bases at J, with 8 bases between the two ends. CDR3 in DNA: TGTGCCAGCAGCCAACCCCGGAGCTCCTATAATTCACCCCTCCACTTT. It codes for CASSQPRSSYNSPLHF.

Comment on this clonotype: A read error may account for a junction end that differs from germline. The rearrangement uses TRBV5-1 and TRBJ1-6; the D gene is possibly TRBD1 (5 bases). The CDR3 spans 14 residues. Germline assignment: CDR1 SGHRS and CDR2 YFSETQ. CDR3 amino acids: CAGSLGHDNSPLHF. The CDR3 DNA is TGCGCCGGCAGCCTCGGACACGATAATTCACCCCTCCACTTT.

This chain uses TRBV7-2 with TRBJ2-7; 9 nucleotides line up with TRBD2. This CDR3 spans 15 amino acids. Germline V gene sequence: CDR1 SGHTA, CDR2 FQGNSA. V lost 3 bases and J lost 5; bases outside the gene matches: 8. The CDR3 sequence is CASSFVASGKDEQYF. In DNA form, the CDR3 reads TGTGCCAGCAGCTTCGTGGCTAGCGGGAAGGACGAGCAGTACTTC.

This clonotype was counted only a few times. The chain couples TRBV11-1 to TRBJ2-1; the match to TRBD2 covers 15 bases. The CDR3 covers 20 residues. V shed 2 bases and J 0 bases; nucleotides not matched to a gene: 8. From germline, CDR1 is SGHAT and CDR2 FQDESV (reference sequence). Written as DNA, the CDR3 is TGTGCCAGCAGCTTACGTCCCGGGACTAGCGGGAGGCTCTCCTACAATGAGCAGTTCTTC. This gives the protein CASSLRPGTSGRLSYNEQFF.